This T cell receptor (beta chain) was captured in a study of cytomegalovirus exposure and HLA in healthy donors. Study-level points and caveats: The authors later found HLA-associated TCR beta chains more clonally expanded than equally common others.

The PCR employed 60 Vbeta primers together with 13 Jbeta primers. The table came from immunoSEQ multiplex PCR; TCRdb's copy has only in-frame clones and leaves some out. Of 75,000 to 100,000 clones detected, around 80% appear once; the ten largest clones hold around 7%. The CDR3 length is 13 residues. With 3 bases clipped from V and 4 bases from J, the junction kept 2 bases outside the gene matches. Per the germline V gene, CDR1 is SQVTM and CDR2 is ANQGSEA. On this clone: What it recognizes is unknown.

The chain is built from TRBV29-1 and TRBJ2-2, with 7 bases that match TRBD1. The sequence derives from a man aged 25 to 40 in good health and CMV-seronegative. The sequenced material came from PBMCs. CDR3 in amino acids: CSVETGFTGELFF. The CDR3 DNA reads as TGCAGCGTTGAGACAGGGTTCACCGGGGAGCTGTTTTTT.